This T cell receptor (beta chain) comes out of a study of glioma-infiltrating T cells after dendritic cell vaccination. Study in general: Patients had newly diagnosed or recurrent glioblastoma and received dendritic cell vaccines.

The PCR used 60 V beta and 13 J beta primers. Some clones are missing from TCRdb's copy, which holds only in-frame ones; the method was immunoSEQ multiplex PCR. The sample contains about 2,600 clones, approximately 85% of which appear only once. Time point indicated: after dendritic cell vaccination, including at tumor progression/relapse. Dendritic cells derived from monocytes and pulsed with autologous tumor lysate formed the vaccine. Germline-derived CDR1 and CDR2 are SGHRS and YFSETQ. V was pared by 4 bases and J by 5 bases, with 18 bases of the junction left unmatched. This CDR3 contains 19 residues.

The TCR sequence derives from a human donor with glioblastoma. The material sequenced was tumor tissue, taken after dendritic cell vaccination. The V call is TRBV5-1, the J call TRBJ1-2; the match to TRBD1 covers 12 bases. CDR3 nucleotide sequence: TGCGCCAGCAGCCGGACGTCAACAGGAGGGACAGGGGGCGCGTATGGCTACACCTTC. This translates into CASSRTSTGGTGGAYGYTF.